Listed here are 8 T cell receptor beta chains from one sample, sequenced in a study of T cell responses to AZD1222 COVID-19 vaccine. The repertoire was sequenced with immunoSEQ multiplex PCR; TCRdb's copy has only in-frame clones and lacks some. The data show 95,000 to 150,000 clones, with 85% to 90% seen just once and about 3% held by the top ten. This sample comprised peripheral blood, obtained on day 0 of AZD1222 vaccination. Receptors originate from an adult in good health.

The rearrangement links TRBV6-2 or TRBV6-3 to TRBJ2-3; D unresolved. Germline V CDR1 and CDR2: MNHEY, SVGEGT. V shed 5 bases and J shed 0 bases, with 12 bases lying between them. The CDR3 covers 15 residues. Here the CDR3 DNA reads TGTGCCAGCAGTCGGCCCCACGGTAGCACAGATACGCAGTATTTT. Protein sequence: CASSRPHGSTDTQYF.

V gene TRBV7-9 combines with J gene TRBJ2-3; D uncertain. Germline V CDR1 and CDR2: SEHNR, FQNEAQ (reference sequence). V gave up 1 base and J gave up 0 bases, with 8 bases separating them. The length of the CDR3 is 15 residues. CDR3 in amino acids: CASSLGRASTDTQYF. DNA for the CDR3: TGTGCCAGCAGCTTAGGGAGAGCTAGCACAGATACGCAGTATTTT.

CDR3: CASSHSRTRGLAVAKNIQYF. DNA for the CDR3: TGTGCCAGCAGCCATTCCCGCACCCGGGGACTAGCAGTAGCCAAAAACATTCAGTACTTC. The V call is TRBV7-3, the J call TRBJ2-4, with 9 bases matching TRBD2. Germline CDR1 SGHTA, CDR2 FQGTGA. The junction had 17 bases not matched to a gene; V was cut back by 5 bases and J by 0 bases. The CDR3 spans 20 residues.

The V call is TRBV10-3, the J call TRBJ1-5, with D possibly TRBD1 on 5 matching bases. Germline V gene lookup returns CDR1 ENHRY and CDR2 SYGVKD. V shed 1 base and J shed 0 bases, with 10 bases lying between them. This CDR3 contains 16 residues. The chain's CDR3 is CAISEFTGYSNQPQHF. The CDR3, as DNA: TGTGCCATCAGTGAGTTTACAGGATATAGCAATCAGCCCCAGCATTTT.

This chain joins TRBV11-3 and TRBJ2-7; D gene unclear. The length of the CDR3 is 13 residues. V lost 1 base, J lost 5 bases, and 9 bases lay in between. Germline lookup yields CDR1 SGHNT and CDR2 YENEEA. CDR3 sequence reads: CASSLGARHEQYF. The CDR3 DNA reads as TGTGCCAGCAGCTTAGGGGCCCGCCACGAGCAGTACTTC.

This clone has only one observation. The chain combines TRBV12-3 or TRBV12-4 with TRBJ1-5, with D hard to call. Deletions cut 3 bases from V and 9 bases from J, with 12 bases between. There are 13 residues in the CDR3. CDR3 sequence (DNA): TGTGCCAGCAGTTTCGATGCCCTCCTGCCCCAGCATTTT. Its protein is CASSFDALLPQHF.

The J gene is TRBJ2-7, the V gene TRBV11-2; D is perhaps TRBD1 or TRBD2 (5 bases each). Germline loops: CDR1 SGHAT, CDR2 FQNNGV. CDR3 length equals 15 residues. Trimming stripped 5 bases from V and 5 bases from J, with 19 bases between. CDR3 sequence reads: CASSPLEGLGNEQYF. The CDR3 nucleotides are TGTGCCAGCAGCCCCCTCGAGGGGCTAGGGAACGAGCAGTACTTC.

This clone was seen more than once but under ten times. J is TRBJ1-5 and V is TRBV27; D call uncertain. V dropped 3 bases and J dropped 4 bases, with 7 bases sitting between them. The length of the CDR3 is 13 residues. Germline CDR1 reads MNHEY; CDR2 reads SMNVEV (reference sequence). The CDR3 DNA reads TGTGCCAGCAGTTTTAAGTTAAATCAGCCCCAGCATTTT. Translating it yields CASSFKLNQPQHF.